This passage covers 2 T cell receptor delta chains from one sample sequenced in a study of gamma-delta chains in newborns, infants, children. TCRdb re-called clones from the reads using CATT. The sample contains 14,000 to 15,000 delta-chain clones, 7.3% of which appear only once. The sequenced material came from blood. Receptors originate from a child who was a newborn, infant or young child, either healthy, febrile or measles-vaccinated (not recorded which).

The chain combines TRDV2 with TRDJ3; the match to TRDD3 covers 11 bases. V gave up 3 bases and J gave up 1 base; unmatched junction bases: 10. This CDR3 region has 20 residues. The germline V gene encodes CDR1 GEAIGNYY and CDR2 EKD. CDR3 sequence (DNA): TGTGCCTGTGACCCTTTACTGGGGGATAGCCCTTCCTGGGACACCCGACAGATGTTTTTC. Protein: CACDPLLGDSPSWDTRQMFF.

In its sample, this clone ranks as medium-sized. A clone one base away is much larger, so this may be a read error. Other DNA sequences within the sample encode an identical CDR3. The chain employs TRDV2 and TRDJ3; 12 bases map to TRDD3. The J segment lost 4 bases and the V segment lost 3 bases, leaving 3 bases of the junction unmatched. Germline V gene lookup returns CDR1 GEAIGNYY and CDR2 EKD. The CDR3 is 17 residues long. The CDR3: CACDVLGDTWDTRQMFF. In DNA, the CDR3 is TGTGCCTGTGACGTACTGGGGGATACTTGGGACACCCGACAGATGTTTTTC.